This record concerns one T cell receptor beta chain sequence. This sample is drawn from a study of blood T cell repertoires in COVID-19. Looking at the study overall: PBMCs, B-cell-depleted T cells, or T cells provided the cDNA or gDNA that made up the material.

Germline CDR1 SGHDN, CDR2 FVKESK. V was pared by 2 bases and J by 3 bases, with 13 bases between. The CDR3 is 15 amino acids. Methods used by the authors: Amplification with reference gene primers provided the estimates of nucleated cell counts. Produced via immunoSEQ multiplex PCR; TCRdb's table is partial and in-frame only. Clone size and the V and J calls come from that table; the DNA yielded D and trimming. This table has approximately 460,000 clones, roughly 89% appearing once. The rearrangement uses TRBV14 and TRBJ1-2; maybe TRBD1 (6 bases). This TCR was sampled from a man aged 18 to 29 with COVID-19, enrolled during active disease. Sequencing input: peripheral blood. DNA of the CDR3: TGTGCCAGCAGCCAAAATGGCAGGGGCCACTATGGCTACACCTTC. It codes for CASSQNGRGHYGYTF.